These T cell receptor beta chains were read from a single sample in a study of blood T cell repertoires in COVID-19. Libraries were prepared by immunoSEQ multiplex PCR; TCRdb keeps only in-frame clonotypes and omits some of them. The table includes around 300,000 clones, about 90% detected once. Sequenced material: peripheral blood. These receptors all come from a woman in her 30s with COVID-19, enrolled during active disease. Both conserved end residues are part of each CDR3. Each record gives: clone size, D gene, V gene, J gene, CDR3 protein, CDR3 DNA. A D gene is named only where the DNA matches it firmly. Part of the rows lack a size; the others show once, few, many or a class for expanded clones.

>NA|NA|TRBV3-1/TRBV3-2|TRBJ2-1
CASSQATSGPSNNEQFF
TGTGCCAGCAGCCAGGCAACGAGCGGGCCATCAAACAATGAGCAGTTCTTC
>NA|TRBD1|TRBV30|TRBJ1-5
CAWSATGYQPQHF
TGTGCCTGGAGTGCGACAGGGTATCAGCCCCAGCATTTT
>NA|NA|TRBV27|TRBJ1-2
CATIDSHYGYTF
TGTGCCACCATCGACAGTCACTATGGCTACACCTTC
>NA|TRBD1|TRBV4-1|TRBJ1-1
CASRGAGGTEAFF
TGCGCCAGCAGGGGCGCAGGGGGCACTGAAGCTTTCTTT
>NA|NA|TRBV5-6|TRBJ2-1
CASSLVDFRNEQFF
TGTGCCAGCAGCTTGGTGGACTTTCGCAATGAGCAGTTCTTC
>NA|TRBD1|TRBV19|TRBJ2-7
CASSKGQNSYEQYF
TGTGCCAGTAGTAAGGGACAGAACTCCTACGAGCAGTACTTC
>NA|NA|TRBV27|TRBJ2-7
CASSSGVPYEQYF
TGTGCCAGCAGTTCGGGGGTTCCCTACGAGCAGTACTTC
>NA|TRBD1|TRBV2|TRBJ2-1
CASLDRPMANEQFF
TGTGCCAGCTTGGACAGGCCCATGGCGAATGAGCAGTTCTTC
>NA|NA|TRBV15|TRBJ1-1
CATSRDKIHTEAFF
TGTGCCACCAGCAGAGATAAAATTCACACTGAAGCTTTCTTT
>NA|TRBD2|TRBV24-1|TRBJ2-1
CATGTTYNEQFF
TGTGCCACCGGGACTACCTACAATGAGCAGTTCTTC
>few|TRBD2|TRBV5-6|TRBJ2-7
CASSLGLAGLSSYEQYF
TGTGCCAGCAGCCTCGGACTAGCGGGCCTCAGCTCCTACGAGCAGTACTTC
>NA|NA|TRBV28|TRBJ1-3
CASSLIQGSLGNTIYF
TGTGCCAGCAGTTTAATACAGGGTTCTCTTGGAAACACCATATATTTT
>NA|NA|TRBV4-1|TRBJ1-5
CARRGGRASQPQHF
TGCGCCAGGAGGGGAGGGCGGGCAAGTCAGCCCCAGCATTTT
>NA|NA|TRBV4-1|TRBJ1-3
CASSQGLQSISGNTIYF
TGCGCCAGCAGCCAAGGGCTACAGTCCATCTCTGGAAACACCATATATTTT
>NA|TRBD2|TRBV11-2|TRBJ2-5
CASSPRTSGSVQTQYF
TGTGCCAGCAGCCCCCGGACTAGCGGGAGTGTGCAGACCCAGTACTTC
>few|TRBD1|TRBV29-1|TRBJ1-4
CSGITGGTEKLFF
TGCAGCGGGATAACAGGGGGCACTGAAAAACTGTTTTTT
>NA|NA|TRBV10-3|TRBJ2-1
CATRDSSYNEQFF
TGTGCCACCAGGGACTCCTCCTACAATGAGCAGTTCTTC
>NA|NA|TRBV19|TRBJ2-2
CASKLDTMNTGELFF
TGTGCCAGTAAGCTGGACACCATGAACACCGGGGAGCTGTTTTTT
>NA|TRBD1|TRBV9|TRBJ1-4
CASSPYGQGANEKLFF
TGTGCCAGCAGCCCTTACGGACAGGGCGCTAATGAAAAACTGTTTTTT
>NA|TRBD2|TRBV27|TRBJ2-1
CASSPPGVGGPNEQFF
TGTGCCAGCAGTCCACCGGGTGTGGGAGGGCCCAATGAGCAGTTCTTC
>NA|NA|TRBV9|TRBJ2-1
CASSVRERSYNEQFF
TGTGCCAGCAGCGTAAGGGAGCGCTCCTACAATGAGCAGTTCTTC
>NA|NA|TRBV18|TRBJ1-3
CASSPLGPAPGNTIYF
TGTGCCAGCTCACCACTTGGGCCAGCCCCTGGAAACACCATATATTTT
>NA|TRBD1|TRBV28|TRBJ1-2
CASSSGTGTFYGYTF
TGTGCCAGCAGCTCCGGGACAGGGACGTTCTATGGCTACACCTTC
>NA|TRBD2|TRBV11-3|TRBJ2-1
CASSLESGTSGRGSYNEQFF
TGTGCCAGCAGCTTAGAGTCCGGGACTAGCGGGAGAGGGTCATACAATGAGCAGTTCTTC
>NA|NA|TRBV10-3|TRBJ1-1
CAISDGQGISVNTEAFF
TGTGCCATCAGTGACGGTCAGGGGATTAGTGTGAACACTGAAGCTTTCTTT
>NA|TRBD1|TRBV6-5|TRBJ2-7
CASRQGSPYEQYF
TGTGCCAGCCGACAGGGAAGCCCCTACGAGCAGTACTTC
>once|NA|TRBV11-2|TRBJ1-1
CASSSPQGRTEAFF
TGTGCCAGCAGCTCGCCTCAGGGAAGGACTGAAGCTTTCTTT
>NA|NA|TRBV5-5|TRBJ1-2
CASSFGGTNYGYTF
TGTGCCAGCAGCTTCGGGGGAACTAACTATGGCTACACCTTC
>NA|TRBD2|TRBV5-6|TRBJ2-4
CASSFSSSGRPRRNIQYF
TGTGCCAGCAGCTTTTCGTCTAGCGGGAGGCCAAGGAGAAACATTCAGTACTTC
>NA|TRBD2|TRBV13|TRBJ2-3
CASSTTSGSRGDTQYF
TGTGCCAGCAGCACCACTAGCGGGAGCCGGGGAGATACGCAGTATTTT
>NA|TRBD2|TRBV5-1|TRBJ2-2
CASSFALAGNTGELFF
TGCGCCAGCAGCTTTGCACTAGCGGGGAACACCGGGGAGCTGTTTTTT
>NA|NA|TRBV18|TRBJ1-1
CASSPLSPNTEAFF
TGTGCCAGCTCACCATTATCCCCGAACACTGAAGCTTTCTTT
>NA|TRBD2|TRBV10-1|TRBJ2-1
CASSDTGTSVKQFF
TGCGCCAGCAGTGATACCGGGACTAGCGTCAAGCAGTTCTTC
>once|TRBD2|TRBV3-1/TRBV3-2|TRBJ2-1
CASTRTSGAYNEQFF
TGTGCCAGCACCCGGACTAGCGGGGCCTACAATGAGCAGTTCTTC
>NA|TRBD1|TRBV7-9|TRBJ1-4
CASSSADRGRMSNEKLFF
TGTGCCAGCAGTTCCGCAGACAGGGGGCGGATGTCTAATGAAAAACTGTTTTTT